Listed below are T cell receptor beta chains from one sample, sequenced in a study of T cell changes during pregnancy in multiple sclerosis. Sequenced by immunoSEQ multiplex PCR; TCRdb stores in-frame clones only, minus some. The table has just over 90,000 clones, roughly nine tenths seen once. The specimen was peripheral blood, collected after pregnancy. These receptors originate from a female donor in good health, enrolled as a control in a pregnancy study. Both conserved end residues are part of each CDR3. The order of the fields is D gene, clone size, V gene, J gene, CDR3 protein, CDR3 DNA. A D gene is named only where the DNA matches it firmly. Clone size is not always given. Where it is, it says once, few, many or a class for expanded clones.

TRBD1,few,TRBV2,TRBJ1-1,CASRASRNRGLTEAFF,TGTGCCAGCAGGGCCTCCCGGAACAGGGGGCTCACTGAAGCTTTCTTT
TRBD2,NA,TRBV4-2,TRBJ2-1,CASSQVSGGADEQFF,TGTGCCAGCAGCCAAGTTAGCGGGGGGGCCGATGAGCAGTTCTTC
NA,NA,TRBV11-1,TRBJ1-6,CASSPLLNSPLHF,TGTGCCAGCAGCCCCCTCCTTAATTCACCCCTCCACTTT
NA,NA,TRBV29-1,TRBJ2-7,CSVLRGSSYEQYF,TGCAGCGTTCTGAGGGGGAGCTCCTACGAGCAGTACTTC
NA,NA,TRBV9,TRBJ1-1,CASSGGGNTEAFF,TGTGCCAGCAGCGGAGGGGGGAACACTGAAGCTTTCTTT
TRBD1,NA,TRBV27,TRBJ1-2,CASSSDRALGYTF,TGTGCCAGCAGTTCGGACAGGGCCTTGGGCTACACCTTC
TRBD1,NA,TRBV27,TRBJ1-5,CASSPTPGGHQPQHF,TGTGCCAGCAGTCCGACCCCAGGGGGACATCAGCCCCAGCATTTT
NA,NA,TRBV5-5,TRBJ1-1,CASSEFLGPTEAFF,TGCGCCAGCAGCGAGTTTCTGGGCCCCACTGAAGCTTTCTTT
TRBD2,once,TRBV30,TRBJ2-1,CAPWREAYNEQFF,TGTGCCCCCTGGCGGGAGGCCTACAATGAGCAGTTCTTC
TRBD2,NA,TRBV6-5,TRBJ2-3,CASSYGLAENTDTQYF,TGTGCCAGCAGTTACGGACTAGCGGAAAACACAGATACGCAGTATTTT
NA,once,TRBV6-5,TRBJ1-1,CASSSDRSTEAFF,TGTGCCAGCAGTTCTGACCGGAGCACTGAAGCTTTCTTT
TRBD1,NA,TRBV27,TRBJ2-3,CASSSTGYTQYF,TGTGCCAGCAGTTCGACAGGGTATACGCAGTATTTT
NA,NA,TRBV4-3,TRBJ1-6,CASSQVRGAPNSPLHF,TGCGCCAGCAGCCAAGTCCGGGGGGCCCCTAATTCACCCCTCCACTTT
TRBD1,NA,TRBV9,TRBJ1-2,CASSFGTGGDGYTF,TGTGCCAGCAGCTTTGGGACAGGGGGCGATGGCTACACCTTC
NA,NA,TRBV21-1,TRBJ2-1,CASTTPPGTDIDNEQFF,TGTGCCAGCACTACTCCGCCCGGGACAGATATCGACAATGAGCAGTTCTTC
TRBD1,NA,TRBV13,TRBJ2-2,CASSLKGQGTKGELFF,TGTGCCAGCAGCTTAAAGGGACAGGGGACGAAAGGGGAGCTGTTTTTT
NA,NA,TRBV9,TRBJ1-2,CASSTGSGGYTF,TGTGCCAGCAGCACTGGTTCCGGTGGCTACACCTTC